The entry that follows covers one T cell receptor (beta chain) sequence. Its target is not known. Trimming at V came to 1 base and at J to 1 base, leaving 3 bases not matched to a gene. The CDR3 has 16 amino acids. The sample belongs to a study of post-analysis software for immune sequencing data. Turning to the study itself: Both relapsing-remitting and secondary progressive multiple sclerosis featured among the disease courses, as did progressive-relapsing multiple sclerosis. Study-level points and caveats: There was significantly lower normalized Chao1 diversity in multiple sclerosis patients than in controls. In patients, TRBV5-6, TRBV5-1 and TRBV20-1 belonged to roughly five TRBV segments found more frequently than in controls.

Sequencing libraries made from TCR beta cDNA carried unique molecular identifiers. With about 0.95 to 10 million T cells as the source, 540,000 or so cDNA molecules resulted. TCRdb passed the PCR reads through MiXCR, listing each CDR3 protein once. The sample lists around 180,000 distinct CDR3 sequences; roughly 31% were seen once. This clonotype originated in a girl aged 5-17 years with multiple sclerosis. Sequencing was done on a sample of blood. This chain links TRBV12-3 or TRBV12-4 with TRBJ2-2, with TRBD2 matching over 7 bases. DNA for the CDR3: TGTGCCAGCAGTTTAGGGCTAGCGGTGAACACCGGGGAGCTGTTTTTT. Residues: CASSLGLAVNTGELFF.